The T cell receptor (beta chain) under discussion was sequenced for a study of vaccination effects on CD4 cells after COVID-19. Findings of the study overall: Pronounced clonal contraction occurred in clones induced by infection and by vaccine late after vaccination. Convalescent patients were scarce, and early post-infection timepoints were absent.

With regard to this clone: Its antigen remains unknown.

In the ViraFEST assay, antigen-specific CD4+ clonotypes were identified by expansion after peptide-pool stimulation. Isolating CD4+ T cells followed roughly ten days of culture. Replacing half the medium with IL-2 medium was done on days 3 and 7. CDR1 is SNHLY and CDR2 is FYNNEI in the germline V gene. The V gene lost 8 bases and the J gene lost 8 bases, with 14 bases spanning the gap. This CDR3 has 12 residues. Libraries were prepared by immunoSEQ multiplex PCR; TCRdb keeps only in-frame clonotypes and omits some of them. The repertoire holds around 30,000 clones, 55% to 75% seen once, with around 27% in the top ten.

Sequenced here: CD4+ T cells from PBMCs cultured with HCoV-229E spike peptides, sampled before COVID-19 vaccination. This clonotype was sampled from a human donor who received a COVID-19 vaccine. The chain is built from TRBV2 and TRBJ2-3, with TRBD2 as a possible D gene (5 bases). Here the CDR3 reads CASGQERGTQYF. The CDR3 DNA reads as TGTGCCAGCGGTCAGGAACGGGGTACGCAGTATTTT.